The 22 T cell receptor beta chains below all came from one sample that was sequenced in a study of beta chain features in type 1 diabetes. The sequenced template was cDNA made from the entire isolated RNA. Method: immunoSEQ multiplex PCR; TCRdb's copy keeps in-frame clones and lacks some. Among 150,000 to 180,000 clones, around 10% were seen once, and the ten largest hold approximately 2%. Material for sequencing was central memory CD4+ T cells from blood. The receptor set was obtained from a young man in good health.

CDR3 sequence reads: CASGRTGRFGEQYF. CDR3 coding DNA: TGTGCTAGTGGTAGGACAGGGAGGTTCGGCGAGCAGTACTTC. This rearrangement joins TRBV12-5 to TRBJ2-7; 8 nucleotides line up with TRBD1. There are 14 residues in the CDR3. Germline-derived CDR1 and CDR2 are LGHNT and FRNRAP. Trimming removed 5 bases from V and 6 bases from J; junction bases left unmatched: 9.

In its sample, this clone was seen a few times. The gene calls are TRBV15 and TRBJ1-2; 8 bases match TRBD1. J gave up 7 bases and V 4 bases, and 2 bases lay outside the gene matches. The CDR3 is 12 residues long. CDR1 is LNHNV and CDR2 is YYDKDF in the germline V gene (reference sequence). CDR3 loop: CATSKDRAGYTF. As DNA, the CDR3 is TGTGCCACCAGCAAGGACAGGGCTGGCTACACCTTC.

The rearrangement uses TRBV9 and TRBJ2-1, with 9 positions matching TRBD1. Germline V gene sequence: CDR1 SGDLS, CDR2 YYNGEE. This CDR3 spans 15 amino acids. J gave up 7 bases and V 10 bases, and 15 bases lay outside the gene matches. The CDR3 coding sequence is TGTGCCGGAGAATCGGGACAGGGAGTTAATAATGAGCAGTTCTTC. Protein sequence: CAGESGQGVNNEQFF.

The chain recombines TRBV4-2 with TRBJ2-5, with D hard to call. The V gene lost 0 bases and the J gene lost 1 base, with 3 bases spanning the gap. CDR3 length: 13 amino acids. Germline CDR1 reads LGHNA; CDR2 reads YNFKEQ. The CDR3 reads CASSQDTQETQYF. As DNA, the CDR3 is TGTGCCAGCAGCCAAGATACCCAAGAGACCCAGTACTTC.

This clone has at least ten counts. The CDR3 nucleotides read TGTGCCAGCAGCGAGCCGGGACAGGGGGCCAATGAGCAGTTCTTC. Translating gives CASSEPGQGANEQFF. The rearrangement joins TRBV7-3 to TRBJ2-1, with 12 bases fitting TRBD1. Losses at the gene ends were 5 bases for V and 6 bases for J; bases not matched to a gene: 5. The CDR3 contains 15 residues. Germline V gene lookup returns CDR1 SGHTA and CDR2 FQGTGA. The full variable domain, with the rest looked up from reference TRBV7-3 and TRBJ2-1, is GAGVSQTPSNKVTEKGKYVELRCDPISGHTALYWYRQSLGQGPEFLIYFQGTGAADDSGLPNDRFFAVRPEGSVSTLKIQRTERGDSAVYLCASSEPGQGANEQFFGPGTRLTVL.

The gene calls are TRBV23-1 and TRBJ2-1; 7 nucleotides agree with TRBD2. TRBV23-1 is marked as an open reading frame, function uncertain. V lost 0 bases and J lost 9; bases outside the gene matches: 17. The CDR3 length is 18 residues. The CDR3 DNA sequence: TGCGCCAGCAGTCAATCTGCGGGTGGAGCGGGACGCCACCTTGAGCAGTTCTTC. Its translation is CASSQSAGGAGRHLEQFF.

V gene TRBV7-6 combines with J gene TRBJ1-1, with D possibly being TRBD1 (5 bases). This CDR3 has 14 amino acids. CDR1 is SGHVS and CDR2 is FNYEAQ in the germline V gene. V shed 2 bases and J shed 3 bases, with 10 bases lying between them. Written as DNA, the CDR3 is TGTGCCAGCAGCTTAATGCCGGGGGACACTGAAGCTTTCTTT. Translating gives CASSLMPGDTEAFF.

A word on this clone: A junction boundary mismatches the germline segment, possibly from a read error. CDR3 DNA: TGTGCCTGGAGTTTCTGGGGGAGGGAGACCCAGCACTTC. Protein: CAWSFWGRETQHF. V is TRBV30 and J is TRBJ2-5; 7 nucleotides match TRBD2. The length of the CDR3 is 13 residues. The germline CDR1 and CDR2 sequences are GTSNPN and SVGIG (reference sequence).

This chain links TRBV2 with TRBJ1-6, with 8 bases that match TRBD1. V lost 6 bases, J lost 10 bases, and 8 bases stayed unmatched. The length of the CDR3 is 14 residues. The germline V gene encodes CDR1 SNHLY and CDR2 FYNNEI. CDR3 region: CASRPTGERSPLHF. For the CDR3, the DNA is TGTGCCAGCAGACCGACAGGGGAGCGCTCACCCCTCCACTTT.

CDR3 protein: CASSQERSYEQYF. The CDR3, as DNA: TGCGCCAGCAGCCAAGAAAGGTCCTACGAGCAGTACTTC. The V call is TRBV4-3, the J call TRBJ2-7; no definite D call. CDR1 LGHNA and CDR2 YSLEER come from the germline V gene. Trimming removed 0 bases at V and 1 base at J, with 4 bases between. The length of the CDR3 is 13 residues.

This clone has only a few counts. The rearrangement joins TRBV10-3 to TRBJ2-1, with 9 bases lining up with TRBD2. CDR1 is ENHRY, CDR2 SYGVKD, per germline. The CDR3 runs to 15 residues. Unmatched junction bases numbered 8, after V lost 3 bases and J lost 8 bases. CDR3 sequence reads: CAISDLAGKSYEQFF. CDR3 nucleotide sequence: TGTGCCATCAGTGACCTAGCGGGAAAGTCCTATGAGCAGTTCTTC.

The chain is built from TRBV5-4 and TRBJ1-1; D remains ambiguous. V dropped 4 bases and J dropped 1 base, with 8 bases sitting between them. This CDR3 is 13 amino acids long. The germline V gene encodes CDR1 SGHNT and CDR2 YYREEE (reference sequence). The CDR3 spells CASSREENTEAFF. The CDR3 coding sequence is TGTGCCAGCAGCCGGGAGGAGAACACTGAAGCTTTCTTT.

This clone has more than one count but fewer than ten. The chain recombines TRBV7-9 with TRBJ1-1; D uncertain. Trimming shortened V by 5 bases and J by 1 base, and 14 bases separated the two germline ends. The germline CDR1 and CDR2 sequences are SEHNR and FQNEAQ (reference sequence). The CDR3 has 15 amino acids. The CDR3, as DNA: TGTGCCAGCAGCCGCTCAACCCCAGAGAACACTGAAGCTTTCTTT. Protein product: CASSRSTPENTEAFF.

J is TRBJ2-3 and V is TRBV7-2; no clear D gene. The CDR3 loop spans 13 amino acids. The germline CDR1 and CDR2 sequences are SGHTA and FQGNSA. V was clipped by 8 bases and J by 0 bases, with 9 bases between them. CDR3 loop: CASASVSTDTQYF. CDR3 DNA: TGTGCCAGCGCCTCGGTGAGCACAGATACGCAGTATTTT.

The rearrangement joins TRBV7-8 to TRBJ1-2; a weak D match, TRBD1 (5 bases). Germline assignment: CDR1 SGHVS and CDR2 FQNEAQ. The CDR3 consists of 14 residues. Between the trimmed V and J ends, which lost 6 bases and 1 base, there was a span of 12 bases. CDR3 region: CASSPGAYNYGYTF. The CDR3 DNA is TGTGCCAGCAGTCCCGGGGCCTATAACTATGGCTACACCTTC.

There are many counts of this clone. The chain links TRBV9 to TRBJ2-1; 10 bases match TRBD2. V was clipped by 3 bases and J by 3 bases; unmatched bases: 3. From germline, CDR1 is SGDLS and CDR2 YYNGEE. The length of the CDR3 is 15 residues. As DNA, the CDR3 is TGTGCCAGCAGCGCTAGCGGGGGAGTCTACAATGAGCAGTTCTTC. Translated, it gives CASSASGGVYNEQFF.

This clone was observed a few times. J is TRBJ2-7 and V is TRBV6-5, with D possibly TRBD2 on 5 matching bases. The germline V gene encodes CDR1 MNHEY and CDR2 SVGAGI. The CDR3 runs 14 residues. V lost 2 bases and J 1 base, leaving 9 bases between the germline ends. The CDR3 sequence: CASSYGGQSYEQYF. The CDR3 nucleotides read TGTGCCAGCAGTTACGGAGGTCAGTCCTACGAGCAGTACTTC.

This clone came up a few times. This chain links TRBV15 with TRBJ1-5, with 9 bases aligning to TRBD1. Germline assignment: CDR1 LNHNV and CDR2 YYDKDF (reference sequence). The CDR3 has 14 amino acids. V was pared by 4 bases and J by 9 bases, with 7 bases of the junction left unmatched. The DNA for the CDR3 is TGTGCCACCAGCATCCAGACAGGGGGTGGGCCCCAGCATTTT. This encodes CATSIQTGGGPQHF. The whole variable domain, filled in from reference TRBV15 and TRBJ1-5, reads DAMVIQNPRYQVTQFGKPVTLSCSQTLNHNVMYWYQQKSSQAPKLLFHYYDKDFNNEADTPDNFQSRRPNTSFCFLDIRSPGLGDTAMYLCATSIQTGGGPQHFGDGTRLSIL.

CDR3 region: CASSPGLVTDTQYF. The CDR3 region has the DNA TGTGCCAGCAGCCCCGGACTAGTGACCGATACGCAGTATTTT. V usage is TRBV9 and J usage is TRBJ2-3; 7 bases line up with TRBD2. This CDR3 region has 14 residues. V trimming: 4 bases; J trimming: 6 bases; junction bases outside the gene matches: 8. Looked up from germline, CDR1 is SGDLS and CDR2 is YYNGEE.

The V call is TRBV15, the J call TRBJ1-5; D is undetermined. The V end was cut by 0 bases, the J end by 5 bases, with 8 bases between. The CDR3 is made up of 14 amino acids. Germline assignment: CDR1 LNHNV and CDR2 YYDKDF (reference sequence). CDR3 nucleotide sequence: TGTGCCACCAGCAGAGATCTCACCGATCAGCCCCAGCATTTT. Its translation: CATSRDLTDQPQHF.

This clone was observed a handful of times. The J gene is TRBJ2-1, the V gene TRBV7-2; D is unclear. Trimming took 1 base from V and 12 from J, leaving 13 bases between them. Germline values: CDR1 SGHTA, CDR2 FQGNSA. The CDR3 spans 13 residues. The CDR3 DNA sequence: TGTGCCAGCAGCTTAGAAGGGCTAAAGGCGCAGTTCTTC. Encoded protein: CASSLEGLKAQFF. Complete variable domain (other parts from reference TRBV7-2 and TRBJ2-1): GAGVSQSPSNKVTEKGKDVELRCDPISGHTALYWYRQSLGQGLEFLIYFQGNSAPDKSGLPSDRFSAERTGGSVSTLTIQRTQQEDSAVYLCASSLEGLKAQFFGPGTRLTVL.

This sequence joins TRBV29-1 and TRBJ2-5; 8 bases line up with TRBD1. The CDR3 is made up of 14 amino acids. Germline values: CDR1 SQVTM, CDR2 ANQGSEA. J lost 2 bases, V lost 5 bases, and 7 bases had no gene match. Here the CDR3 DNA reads TGCAGCGTTAGTAGCCGGGACAGGCAAGAGACCCAGTACTTC. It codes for CSVSSRDRQETQYF. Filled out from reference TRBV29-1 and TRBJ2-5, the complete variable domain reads SAVISQKPSRDICQRGTSLTIQCQVDSQVTMMFWYRQQPGQSLTLIATANQGSEATYESGFVIDKFPISRPNLTFSTLTVSNMSPEDSSIYLCSVSSRDRQETQYFGPGTRLLVL.